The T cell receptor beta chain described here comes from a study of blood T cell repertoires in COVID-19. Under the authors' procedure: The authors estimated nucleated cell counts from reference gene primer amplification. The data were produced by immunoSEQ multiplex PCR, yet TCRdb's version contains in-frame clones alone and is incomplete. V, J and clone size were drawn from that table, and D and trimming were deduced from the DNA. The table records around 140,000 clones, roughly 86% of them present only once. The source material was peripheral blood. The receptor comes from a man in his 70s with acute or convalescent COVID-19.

In DNA form, the CDR3 reads TGCAGCGTGGGGACAGGGGGTGATACGCAGTATTTT. Translating gives CSVGTGGDTQYF. The rearrangement links TRBV29-1 to TRBJ2-3, with 11 bases fitting TRBD1. Germline loops: CDR1 SQVTM, CDR2 ANQGSEA. V lost 6 bases and J lost 6; bases outside the gene matches: 2. CDR3 length: 12 amino acids.